What follows describes a single T cell receptor beta chain. This specimen comes from a study of blood T cell repertoires in COVID-19. Study details: Samples of COVID-19 (acute and convalescent) were obtained from the United States, Italy and Spain. From T cells, B-cell-depleted T cells, or PBMCs came the material, which was cDNA or gDNA.

The V gene lost 2 bases and the J gene lost 0 bases, with 5 bases spanning the gap. Germline V lookup: CDR1 MGHRA, CDR2 YSYEKL. This CDR3 has 15 amino acids. In the original analysis: Amplification of reference gene primers was used by the study to estimate nucleated cell counts. Assay used: immunoSEQ multiplex PCR; TCRdb lists only in-frame clones, some missing. The V and J calls and the clone size are those of that table, but D and trimming were determined from the DNA. The sample records around 140,000 clones, around 81% being singletons. This receptor was taken from an older woman with active or convalescent COVID-19. Sequencing was done on a sample of peripheral blood. The chain recombines TRBV4-1 with TRBJ2-6; D not resolved. The CDR3 protein is CASSQFFSGANVLTF. The CDR3 coding sequence is TGCGCCAGCAGCCAATTCTTCTCTGGGGCCAACGTCCTGACTTTC.